The subject of this entry is one TCR beta chain. V was trimmed by 8 bases and J by 5 bases, leaving 15 bases between them. The CDR3 extends over 13 amino acids. CDR1 is MNHEY, CDR2 SMNVEV, per germline (reference sequence). Treatment denoted: randomized to nivolumab then ipilimumab (arm A) or the reverse (arm B). None of the patients previously received DNA-damaging chemotherapy. PBMC sorting kept live CD3+CD8+ cells without CD19 or CD56. This specimen belongs to a study of sequential checkpoint blockade in melanoma. Produced via immunoSEQ multiplex PCR; TCRdb's table is partial and in-frame only. The sample consists of about 18,000 clones, around 77% of them appearing once.

This chain uses TRBV27 with TRBJ1-1; D gene unclear. Material: CD8+ T cells sorted from blood (inferred from file names), obtained from a patient given nivolumab and ipilimumab in sequence. This receptor was identified in a human donor with melanoma. CDR3 in amino acids: CASLKAGITEAFF. The DNA of the CDR3 is TGTGCCAGCCTCAAAGCGGGGATAACTGAAGCTTTCTTT.